This entry is about one T cell receptor (beta chain). No antigen is known for it. No qualities accompany the bases; no much larger clone lies one base away. CDR1 and CDR2, looked up from the germline V gene (reference sequence), are LNHDA and SQIVND. V gives up 5 bases and J gives up 7 bases, and the segment between their germline ends measures 17 bases. From the cysteine up to the phenylalanine, the CDR3 has a length of 15 residues. Of all the DNA, just the CDR3 is kept, 45 bases in frame from base 1. This entry comes from a study of T cell responses to AZD1222 COVID-19 vaccine (dated by TCRdb to 2020 to 2022). Looking at the study overall: AZD1222 recipients with second doses at about 4 weeks or about 12 weeks were pooled, because spike-specific TCR depth and breadth did not differ between schedules. A total of roughly 240 trial participants underwent TCR sequencing, of whom approximately 210 received two doses of AZD1222 and about 25 received two doses of the MenACWY control vaccine. Enrollment into the trials was organized by age into subgroups of 18-55, 56-69 and 70-plus years, and those subgroups contained approximately 160, 26 and 62 TCR-sequenced participants, respectively.

Study-wide findings and limitations: Nearly half of unique spike-specific TCRs reportedly recognized epitopes outside regions mutated in the B.1.351 and B.1.1.7 variants. Conclusions about previously exposed vaccinees are limited because only five or six AZD1222 recipients were SARS-CoV-2 seropositive at baseline. After two AZD1222 doses, spike-specific TCR breadth and depth were significantly higher than at day 0 and than in MenACWY recipients. CD4 TCRs associated with the vaccine covered the entire spike protein, and the dominant responses were in regions 160-218 and 743-854. Participants were mostly white British and included more females than males, and it was suggested by the authors that clonal diversity may have been underestimated. The 56-69-year group was small, and its depth increase did not reach significance, likely because of low power. Because no day 14 peak-response samples were available, the repertoires could be characterized only after the peak T cell response.

Reading the label with the study, this specimen's time point is: baseline before first vaccination. The vaccinee samples were drawn from two UK trials, COV001 and COV002, one of which was a single-blind randomized controlled phase 2/3 trial testing AZD1222 (ChAdOx1 nCoV-19) in healthy adults. For TCRbeta chain sequencing, PBMC samples were collected from trial participants at day 0 and at day 28 after the second dose. The CDR3 regions of human TCRbeta chains were analyzed by immunosequencing. The paper's data handling went like this. Repertoire TCRs were matched against a reference library of SARS-CoV-2-specific TCRs generated with the MIRA antigen-specificity platform. Breadth was defined as the fraction of unique TCRs that were SARS-CoV-2-associated, and depth was defined as the fraction of total T cells that were SARS-CoV-2-associated. Using the MIRA data, each spike-specific TCR was assigned both to the spike region to which the TCR was reactive and to a CD4 or CD8 class. Log10-transformed breadth and depth values were compared by one-way ANOVA with Sidak's multiple comparisons tests. Held by TCRdb, this immuneACCESS table contains in-frame sequences only and omits some clones. Under half of the omission traces to an unresolved V gene where checked; the cause of the rest is unknown. For V, J and clone size, that table is used; D and trimming come from the DNA. Recorded for this sample are roughly 100,000 clones; 90% of them occurred a single time. Around 4.8% of the sample lies in the top ten.

This receptor was taken from an adult in good health. Sequences were derived from peripheral blood, sampled on day 0 of AZD1222 vaccination. The rearranged segments are TRBV19 and TRBJ1-4, and perhaps TRBD1 as D gene, on 6 matching bases. The DNA reads TGTGCCAGTAGTCCGTCCACAGGGTGGGGTGAAAAACTGTTTTTT. Its amino acids are CASSPSTGWGEKLFF. Here the CDR3 is joined to the reference TRBV19 and TRBJ1-4 genes, and the full variable domain is: DGGITQSPKYLFRKEGQNVTLSCEQNLNHDAMYWYRQDPGQGLRLIYYSQIVNDFQKGDIAEGYSVSREKKESFPLTVTSAQKNPTAFYLCASSPSTGWGEKLFFGSGTQLSVL.